The present entry profiles one TCR beta chain with its context. The germline V gene has CDR1 MDHEN and CDR2 SYDVKM. With V trimmed by 2 bases and J by 9 bases, 5 bases remained unmatched. The CDR3 runs to 14 residues. This record belongs to a study of OX40 agonist ivuxolimab in advanced cancers. The protocol was immunoSEQ multiplex PCR, while the TCRdb copy is restricted to in-frame clones and leaves out a portion. The sample contains about 93,000 clones, roughly nine tenths of which appear only once. The sequence came from an adult with an advanced solid tumor such as melanoma, head and neck, liver or kidney cancer. This chain joins TRBV28 and TRBJ2-5; 11 positions agree with TRBD2. The starting material was CD4+ or CD8+ T cells sorted from blood, obtained in a trial of the OX40 agonist ivuxolimab. The CDR3 loop is CASSLGTSGVPQYF. The CDR3 DNA is TGTGCCAGCAGTTTAGGGACTAGCGGTGTGCCCCAGTACTTC.